One and the same sample provided the 27 T cell receptor beta chains below, sequenced in a study of T cell repertoires in cytomegalovirus infection. TCRdb processed the reads anew with MiXCR; each CDR3 protein has one entry. The sample carries roughly 760,000 distinct CDR3 sequences, 35% to 45% recorded once. The specimen was PBMCs. Source of these receptors: a human donor in good health (CMV status not recorded). Some clones in this sample may be carry-over from other donors' samples.

The genes are TRBV10-3 and TRBJ1-2; unclear D gene. The CDR3 has 12 residues. The ends were cut back, 11 bases at V and 6 bases at J, with 16 bases in the middle. In germline, CDR1 is ENHRY, CDR2 SYGVKD. CDR3 coding DNA: TGTGCCGTGCAGGCGCTGGAAAATGGCTACACCTTC. Encoded protein: CAVQALENGYTF.

The V and J genes are TRBV7-8 and TRBJ2-1; D is unclear. V lost 3 bases to trimming and J lost 8 bases, with 11 bases between them. The length of the CDR3 is 13 residues. CDR1 is SGHVS, CDR2 FQNEAQ, per germline. The CDR3 protein is CASSFNPTDEQFF. The CDR3, as DNA: TGTGCCAGCAGCTTTAACCCCACCGATGAGCAGTTCTTC.

Details on this clonotype: A clone one base away is much larger, so this may be a read error. The chain uses TRBV7-2 and TRBJ2-2; D might be TRBD2 (5 bases). The CDR3 consists of 16 residues. Germline-derived CDR1 and CDR2 are SGHTA and FQGNSA. The CDR3 region has the DNA TGTGCCAGCAGCTTACGTGGTCCCTTCGATTCCGGGGAGCTGGTTTTT. Its translation: CASSLRGPFDSGELVF. Together with reference TRBV7-2 and TRBJ2-2, the CDR3 gives the full variable domain: GAGVSQSPSNKVTEKGKDVELRCDPISGHTALYWYRQSLGQGLEFLIYFQGNSAPDKSGLPSDRFSAERTGGSVSTLTIQRTQQEDSAVYLCASSLRGPFDSGELVFGEGSRLTVL.

CDR3 DNA: TGTGCCAGCAGTCCATACAGGGGGTCAAGTGGGGGAAAACTGTTTTTT. It specifies CASSPYRGSSGGKLFF. The chain is built from TRBV28 and TRBJ1-4; the match to TRBD1 covers 8 bases. With V trimmed by 5 bases and J by 10 bases, 15 bases remained unmatched. This CDR3 has 16 residues. Germline lookup yields CDR1 MDHEN and CDR2 SYDVKM.

This chain connects TRBV7-2 to TRBJ2-4; TRBD1 aligns across 10 bases. J was trimmed by 9 bases and V by 3 bases; bases with no gene match: 8. Germline V gene sequence: CDR1 SGHTA, CDR2 FQGNSA. The CDR3 sequence is 15 residues long. CDR3 region: CASSFQLGQGPIQYF. The CDR3 nucleotides read TGTGCCAGCAGCTTTCAGTTGGGACAGGGGCCCATTCAGTACTTC.

This clonotype was picked up a small number of times. This rearrangement joins TRBV12-3 or TRBV12-4 to TRBJ2-2; TRBD1 agrees at 10 bases. The V and J ends lost 5 bases and 7 bases, in that order; junction bases with no gene match: 13. This CDR3 has 17 amino acids. CDR3 nucleotide sequence: TGTGCCAGCAGTGCGATGGACAGGGGGGTTGGGGTCGGGGAGCTGTTTTTT. This codes for CASSAMDRGVGVGELFF.

This clonotype was counted a few times. The chain couples TRBV10-2 to TRBJ1-1; 7 bases map to TRBD1. V lost 0 bases and J lost 0; bases outside the gene matches: 4. Germline lookup yields CDR1 WSHSY and CDR2 SAAADI. The CDR3 covers 16 residues. The CDR3 DNA is TGCGCCAGCAGTGAGTCGACAGGGACTATGAACACTGAAGCTTTCTTT. Translation gives CASSESTGTMNTEAFF.

This clonotype came up many times. The J gene is TRBJ2-7, the V gene TRBV28, with D tentatively TRBD2 (6 bases). This CDR3 is 13 amino acids long. V was clipped by 6 bases and J by 0 bases, with 9 bases between them. CDR1 and CDR2 (germline): MDHEN, SYDVKM. For the CDR3, the DNA is TGTGCCAGCAGCAACGGGGGCTCCTACGAGCAGTACTTC. Translating gives CASSNGGSYEQYF.

The chain uses TRBV7-8 and TRBJ2-1; D gene uncertain. V was clipped by 0 bases and J by 0 bases, with 18 bases between them. The CDR3 runs 19 residues. Per germline, CDR1 SGHVS and CDR2 FQNEAQ. As DNA, the CDR3 is TGTGCCAGCAGCTTAGCAGGGTGTTCCCCGCGGAGCTCCTACAATGAGCAGTTCTTC. Translating gives CASSLAGCSPRSSYNEQFF.

The table lists this clonotype with a few counts. This rearrangement joins TRBV12-3 or TRBV12-4 to TRBJ1-2; D possibly corresponds to TRBD1 (6 bases). The CDR3 totals 15 residues. V lost 7 bases and J lost 6, with 21 bases in between. CDR3 bases: TGTGCCAGCACCCATATCAGGGGAGTCCAGGATGGCTACACCTTC. Amino acids: CASTHIRGVQDGYTF.

The chain employs TRBV12-3 or TRBV12-4 and TRBJ2-6; a weak D match, TRBD1 (6 bases). Trimming took 6 bases from V and 0 from J, leaving 15 bases between them. This CDR3 is built from 17 residues. CDR3 sequence: CASSHRQALSGANVLTF. The DNA for the CDR3 is TGTGCCAGCAGCCATAGACAGGCCCTCTCTGGGGCCAACGTCCTGACTTTC.

This clonotype was counted a few times. The chain recombines TRBV7-9 with TRBJ2-2; no clear D. Germline CDR1 SEHNR, CDR2 FQNEAQ (reference sequence). There are 14 residues in the CDR3. The V gene lost 7 bases and the J gene lost 7 bases, with 16 bases spanning the gap. The CDR3 loop is CASTIDNPSGELFF. The CDR3 coding sequence is TGTGCCAGCACTATAGACAATCCCAGCGGGGAGCTGTTTTTT.

Turning to this clonotype: A much bigger clone sits one base away, suggesting this may be a read error. The chain uses TRBV7-2 and TRBJ1-4; the match to TRBD1 covers 7 bases. The CDR3 is made up of 13 amino acids. Trimming removed 10 bases from V and 3 bases from J; junction bases left unmatched: 5. CDR1 SGHTA and CDR2 FQGNSA come from the germline V gene. The CDR3 bases are TGTGCCATTTTGACAGGGCCTAATGAAAAACTGTTTTTT. The encoded protein is CAILTGPNEKLFF.

This chain joins TRBV28 and TRBJ2-1; 12 bases match TRBD2. This CDR3 region has 14 residues. Germline-derived CDR1 and CDR2 are MDHEN and SYDVKM. The junction had 8 bases not matched to a gene; V was cut back by 10 bases and J by 7 bases. The CDR3 DNA is TGTGCCATCCTAGCGGGGGGGCTGGGTAATGAGCAGTTCTTC. This gives the protein CAILAGGLGNEQFF.

J is TRBJ1-2 and V is TRBV11-2; D uncertain. The length of the CDR3 is 18 residues. Trimming shortened V by 8 bases and J by 3 bases, and 28 bases separated the two germline ends. Germline loops: CDR1 SGHAT, CDR2 FQNNGV. CDR3 DNA sequence: TGTGCCAGCCGCTCCGGAACCTGGGTGACCAAAGAACACTATGGCTACACCTTC. It is translated as CASRSGTWVTKEHYGYTF.

This clonotype appeared a few times. The CDR3 spells CASSLGETEQYF. CDR3 nucleotides: TGTGCCAGCAGTCTCGGGGAGACCGAGCAGTACTTC. V gene TRBV7-9 combines with J gene TRBJ2-7; possible D gene TRBD2, 5 bases. The CDR3 sequence is 12 residues long. Germline CDR1 SEHNR, CDR2 FQNEAQ (reference sequence). Trimming removed 6 bases from V and 6 bases from J, with 12 bases in between.

As to this clonotype: One end of the junction is discordant with germline, which a read error may explain. The chain couples TRBV20-1 to TRBJ1-4; D might be TRBD1 (5 bases). Per the germline V gene, CDR1 is DFQATT and CDR2 is SNEGSKA (reference sequence). This CDR3 is built from 14 residues. The CDR3 reads CSAGDRSTNEKLFF. The CDR3 nucleotides are TGCAGTGCTGGAGACAGATCAACTAATGAAAAACTGTTTTTT.

The CDR3 nucleotides are TGTGCCAGCAGCCGGGGGGGACTAGCGGCCTACAATGAGCAGTTCTTC. It yields the protein CASSRGGLAAYNEQFF. The chain combines TRBV6-2 or TRBV6-3 with TRBJ2-1, with 11 bases fitting TRBD2. Germline CDR1 and CDR2: MNHEY and SVGEGT. The CDR3 is 16 residues long. Trimming removed 6 bases from V and 2 bases from J; junction bases left unmatched: 6.

Comment on this clonotype: A read error is likely, as this CDR3 ends without the conserved phenylalanine or tryptophan. The chain uses TRBV11-1 and TRBJ2-7; 10 bases map to TRBD2. CDR3 length: 14 amino acids. Germline-derived CDR1 and CDR2 are SGHAT and FQDESV (reference sequence). V was clipped by 5 bases and J by 6 bases; unmatched bases: 7. CDR3 loop: CASSLLAGGGEQYL. CDR3 DNA sequence: TGTGCCAGCAGCCTCTTAGCGGGAGGAGGCGAGCAGTACTTA.

This clonotype has only a few counts. V and J are TRBV10-3 and TRBJ2-7; TRBD1 agrees at 7 bases. The CDR3 is 16 residues long. The germline V gene has CDR1 ENHRY and CDR2 SYGVKD. V lost 8 bases to trimming and J lost 3 bases; unmatched junction nucleotides: 16. The CDR3, as DNA: TGTGCCATCCTACTGGGACAGTGGGCCCAAGGCTACGAGCAGTACTTC. Translation: CAILLGQWAQGYEQYF.

As concerns this clonotype: This may arise from a read error, as a much more abundant clone is one base away. The genes are TRBV7-1 and TRBJ1-2; D uncertain. TRBV7-1 is recorded as an ORF, its role being uncertain. The CDR3 loop spans 12 amino acids. CDR3 DNA: TGTGCCAGCTCCATCGATAACTATGTCTACACCTTC. Protein sequence: CASSIDNYVYTF.

V and J are TRBV6-2 or TRBV6-3 and TRBJ2-7; tentatively, D is TRBD1 (6 bases). Deletions cut 10 bases from V and 1 base from J, with 11 bases between. The CDR3 is 12 amino acids. CDR1 MNHEY and CDR2 SVGEGT come from the germline V gene. The CDR3 sequence: CATGDTSYEQYF. CDR3 DNA sequence: TGTGCCACCGGGGACACTTCCTACGAGCAGTACTTC.

For this clonotype: A much more abundant neighbour one base away suggests this may be a read error. V usage is TRBV7-9 and J usage is TRBJ2-1; no clear D gene. The CDR3 loop spans 15 amino acids. Germline V CDR1 and CDR2: SEHNR, FQNEAQ (reference sequence). CDR3 in amino acids: CACSSTPSPNNEQFF. In nucleotides, the CDR3 is TGTGCCTGCAGCTCGACACCCTCCCCCAACAATGAGCAGTTCTTC.

The chain has TRBV7-9 and TRBJ2-7; D is uncertain. The germline V gene has CDR1 SEHNR and CDR2 FQNEAQ (reference sequence). The CDR3 has 16 amino acids. V was clipped by 0 bases and J by 2 bases, with 14 bases between them. The CDR3 loop reads CASSLAPTPTTYEQYF. CDR3 nucleotide sequence: TGTGCCAGCAGCTTAGCGCCTACACCTACGACCTACGAGCAGTACTTC.

This clonotype was seen just once. The chain couples TRBV12-3 or TRBV12-4 to TRBJ2-2, with D perhaps matching TRBD2 (7 bases). The length of the CDR3 is 14 residues. The V end lost 3 bases, the J end lost 4 bases, and 9 bases lay between the germline ends. This chain's CDR3 is CASSFGGATGELFF. Here the CDR3 DNA reads TGTGCCAGCAGTTTTGGGGGGGCCACCGGGGAGCTGTTTTTT.

This clonotype has a count of ten or more. The rearrangement joins TRBV7-2 to TRBJ2-7; D is undetermined. V lost 5 bases and J 3 bases, leaving 11 bases between the germline ends. Germline V lookup: CDR1 SGHTA, CDR2 FQGNSA. This CDR3 comprises 13 residues. CDR3 sequence reads: CASSGTSLYEQYF. DNA for the CDR3: TGTGCCAGCAGCGGTACCAGCCTCTACGAGCAGTACTTC.

The genes are TRBV7-8 and TRBJ1-2; the match to TRBD1 covers 10 bases. Germline assignment: CDR1 SGHVS and CDR2 FQNEAQ. The V and J ends lost 6 bases and 2 bases, in that order; junction bases with no gene match: 9. CDR3 length equals 16 residues. The CDR3 reads CASSQYPGQGNYGYTF. CDR3 nucleotide sequence: TGTGCCAGCAGTCAGTATCCGGGACAGGGGAACTATGGCTACACCTTC.